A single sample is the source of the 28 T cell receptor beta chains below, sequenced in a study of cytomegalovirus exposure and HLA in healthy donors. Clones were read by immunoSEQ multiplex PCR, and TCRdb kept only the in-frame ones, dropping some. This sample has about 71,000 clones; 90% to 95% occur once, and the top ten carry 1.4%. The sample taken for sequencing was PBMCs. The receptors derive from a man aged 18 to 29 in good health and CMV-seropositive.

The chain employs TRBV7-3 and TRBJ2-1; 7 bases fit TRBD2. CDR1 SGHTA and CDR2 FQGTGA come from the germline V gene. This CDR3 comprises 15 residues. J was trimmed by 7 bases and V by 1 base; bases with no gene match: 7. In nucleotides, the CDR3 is TGTGCCAGCAGCTTAAACCTAGCGGCTGGGAATGAGCAGTTCTTC. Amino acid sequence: CASSLNLAAGNEQFF.

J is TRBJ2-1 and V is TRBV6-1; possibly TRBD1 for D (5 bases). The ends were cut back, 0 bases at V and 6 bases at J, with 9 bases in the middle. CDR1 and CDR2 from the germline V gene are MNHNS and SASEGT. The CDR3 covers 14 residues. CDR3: CASSEAGLVNEQFF. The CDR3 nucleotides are TGTGCCAGCAGTGAAGCGGGGCTAGTCAATGAGCAGTTCTTC.

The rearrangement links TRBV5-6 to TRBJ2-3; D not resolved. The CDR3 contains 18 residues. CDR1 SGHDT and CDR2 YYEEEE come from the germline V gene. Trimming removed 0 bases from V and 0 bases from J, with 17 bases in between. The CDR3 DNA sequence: TGTGCCAGCAGCTTGGCCGGTCCGCTCCGGTTAAGCACAGATACGCAGTATTTT. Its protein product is CASSLAGPLRLSTDTQYF.

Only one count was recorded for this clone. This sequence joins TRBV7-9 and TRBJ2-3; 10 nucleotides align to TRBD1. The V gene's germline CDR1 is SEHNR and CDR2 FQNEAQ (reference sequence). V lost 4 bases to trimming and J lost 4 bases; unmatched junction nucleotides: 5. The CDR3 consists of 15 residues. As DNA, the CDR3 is TGTGCCAGCAGCTCATCGACAGGGGGCCCAGATACGCAGTATTTT. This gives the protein CASSSSTGGPDTQYF.

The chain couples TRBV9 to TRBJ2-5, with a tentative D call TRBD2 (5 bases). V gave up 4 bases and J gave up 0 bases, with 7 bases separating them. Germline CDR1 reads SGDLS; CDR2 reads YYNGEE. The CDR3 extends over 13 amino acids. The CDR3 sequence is CASSRTHQETQYF. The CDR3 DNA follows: TGTGCCAGCAGCCGGACTCACCAAGAGACCCAGTACTTC.

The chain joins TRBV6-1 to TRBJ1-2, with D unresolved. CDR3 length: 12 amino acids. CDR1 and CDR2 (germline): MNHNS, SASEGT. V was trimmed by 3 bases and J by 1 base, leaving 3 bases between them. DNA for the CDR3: TGTGCCAGCAGTGACGGTAACTATGGCTACACCTTC. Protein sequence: CASSDGNYGYTF.

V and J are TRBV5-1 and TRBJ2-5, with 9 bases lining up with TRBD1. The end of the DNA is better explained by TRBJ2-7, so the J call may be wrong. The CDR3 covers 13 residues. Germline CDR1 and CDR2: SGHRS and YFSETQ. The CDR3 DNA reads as TGCGCCAGCAACCCGGGACAGGGCTACGAGCAGTACTTC. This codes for CASNPGQGYEQYF.

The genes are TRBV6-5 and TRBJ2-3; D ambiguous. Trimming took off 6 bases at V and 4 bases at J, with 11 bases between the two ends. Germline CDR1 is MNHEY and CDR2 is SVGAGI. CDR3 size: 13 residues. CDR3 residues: CASRLAGADTQYF. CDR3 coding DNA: TGTGCCAGCAGATTAGCCGGAGCAGATACGCAGTATTTT.

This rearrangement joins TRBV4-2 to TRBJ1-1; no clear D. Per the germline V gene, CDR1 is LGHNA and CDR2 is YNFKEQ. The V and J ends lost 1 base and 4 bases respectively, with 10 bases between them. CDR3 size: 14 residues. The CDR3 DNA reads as TGTGCCAGCAGCCAAGTGGTAGGAGGCACTGAAGCTTTCTTT. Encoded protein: CASSQVVGGTEAFF.

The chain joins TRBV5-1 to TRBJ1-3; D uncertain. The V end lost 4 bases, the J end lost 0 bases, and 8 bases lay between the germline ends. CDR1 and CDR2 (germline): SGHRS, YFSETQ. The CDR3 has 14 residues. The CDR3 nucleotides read TGCGCCAGCAGCAGCGGCTCCTCTGGAAACACCATATATTTT. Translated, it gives CASSSGSSGNTIYF. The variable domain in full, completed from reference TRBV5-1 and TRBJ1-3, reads KAGVTQTPRYLIKTRGQQVTLSCSPISGHRSVSWYQQTPGQGLQFLFEYFSETQRNKGNFPGRFSGRQFSNSRSEMNVSTLELGDSALYLCASSSGSSGNTIYFGEGSWLTVV.

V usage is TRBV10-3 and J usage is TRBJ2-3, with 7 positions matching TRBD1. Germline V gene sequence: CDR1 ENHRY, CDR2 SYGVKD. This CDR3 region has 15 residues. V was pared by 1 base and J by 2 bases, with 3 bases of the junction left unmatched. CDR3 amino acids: CAISELGTDTDTQYF. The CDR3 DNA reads TGTGCCATCAGTGAGTTGGGGACAGACACAGATACGCAGTATTTT.

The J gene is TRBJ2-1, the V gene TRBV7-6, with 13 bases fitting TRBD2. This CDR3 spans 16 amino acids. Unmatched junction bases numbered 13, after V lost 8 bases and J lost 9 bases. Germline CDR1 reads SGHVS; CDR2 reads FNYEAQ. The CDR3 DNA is TGTGCCAGCCACCCCGGGACTAGCGGGATCAATTTTGAGCAGTTCTTC. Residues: CASHPGTSGINFEQFF.

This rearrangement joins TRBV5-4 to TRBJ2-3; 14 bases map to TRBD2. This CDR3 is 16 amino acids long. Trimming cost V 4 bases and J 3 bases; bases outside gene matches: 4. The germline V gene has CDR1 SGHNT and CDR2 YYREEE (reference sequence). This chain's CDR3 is CASSMGLAGATDTQYF. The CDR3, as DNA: TGTGCCAGCAGCATGGGACTAGCGGGGGCAACAGATACGCAGTATTTT.

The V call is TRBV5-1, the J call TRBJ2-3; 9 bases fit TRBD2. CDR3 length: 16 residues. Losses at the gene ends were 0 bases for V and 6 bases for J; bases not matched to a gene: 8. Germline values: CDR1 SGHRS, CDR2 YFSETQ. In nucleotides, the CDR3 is TGCGCCAGCAGCTTGGCCGTAGCGGGAGTTTCTGATACGCAGTATTTT. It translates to CASSLAVAGVSDTQYF.

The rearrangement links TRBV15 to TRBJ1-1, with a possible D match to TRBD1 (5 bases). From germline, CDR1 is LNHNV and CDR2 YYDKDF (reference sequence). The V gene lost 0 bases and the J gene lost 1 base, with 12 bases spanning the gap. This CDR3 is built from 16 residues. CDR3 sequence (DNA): TGTGCCACCAGCAGAGACTACCTTGACAGGAACACTGAAGCTTTCTTT. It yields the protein CATSRDYLDRNTEAFF.

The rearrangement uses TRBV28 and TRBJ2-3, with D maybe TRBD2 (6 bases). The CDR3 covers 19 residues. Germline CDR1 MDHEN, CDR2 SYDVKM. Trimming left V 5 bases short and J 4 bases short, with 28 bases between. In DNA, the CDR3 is TGTGCCAGCAGTCTTCTACCCGAGGGAGGTGTCTCTGGCGCAGATACGCAGTATTTT. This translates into CASSLLPEGGVSGADTQYF.

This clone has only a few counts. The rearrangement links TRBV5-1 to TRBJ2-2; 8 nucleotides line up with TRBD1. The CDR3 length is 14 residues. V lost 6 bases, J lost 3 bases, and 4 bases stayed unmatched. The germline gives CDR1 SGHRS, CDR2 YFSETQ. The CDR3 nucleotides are TGCGCCAGCAAGGACAGGGAGGACACCGGGGAGCTGTTTTTT. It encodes CASKDREDTGELFF.

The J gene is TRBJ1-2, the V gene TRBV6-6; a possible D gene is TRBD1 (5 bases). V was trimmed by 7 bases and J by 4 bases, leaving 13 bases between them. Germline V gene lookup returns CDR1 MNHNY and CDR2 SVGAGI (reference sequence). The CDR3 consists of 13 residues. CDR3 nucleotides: TGTGCCAGCACCCAGGGTTACACCTATGGCTACACCTTC. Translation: CASTQGYTYGYTF.

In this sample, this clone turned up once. The CDR3 spells CALGREGYGYTF. The CDR3 bases are TGTGCCTTAGGCAGGGAGGGTTATGGCTACACCTTC. The V call is TRBV10-3, the J call TRBJ1-2; D possibly corresponds to TRBD1 (5 bases). The germline gives CDR1 ENHRY, CDR2 SYGVKD. Between the trimmed V and J ends, which lost 11 bases and 5 bases, there was a span of 15 bases. The CDR3 consists of 12 residues.

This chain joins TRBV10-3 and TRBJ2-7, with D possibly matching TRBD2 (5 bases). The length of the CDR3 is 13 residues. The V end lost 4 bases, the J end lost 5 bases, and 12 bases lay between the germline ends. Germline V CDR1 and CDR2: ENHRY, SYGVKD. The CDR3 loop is CAISAASEDEQYF. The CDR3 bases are TGTGCCATCAGTGCGGCGTCGGAGGACGAGCAGTACTTC.

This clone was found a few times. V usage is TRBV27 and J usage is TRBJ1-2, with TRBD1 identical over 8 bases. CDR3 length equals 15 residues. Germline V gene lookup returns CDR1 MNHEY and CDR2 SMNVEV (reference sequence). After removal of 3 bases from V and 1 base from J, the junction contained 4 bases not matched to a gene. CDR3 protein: CASSFGQGFNYGYTF. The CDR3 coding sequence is TGTGCCAGCAGTTTTGGACAGGGCTTTAACTATGGCTACACCTTC.

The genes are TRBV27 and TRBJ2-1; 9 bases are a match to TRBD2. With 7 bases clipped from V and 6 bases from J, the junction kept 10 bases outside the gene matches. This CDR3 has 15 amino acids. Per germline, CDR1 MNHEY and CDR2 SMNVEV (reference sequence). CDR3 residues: CASNQGAGGPNEQFF. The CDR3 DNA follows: TGTGCCAGCAATCAAGGAGCGGGGGGCCCCAATGAGCAGTTCTTC.

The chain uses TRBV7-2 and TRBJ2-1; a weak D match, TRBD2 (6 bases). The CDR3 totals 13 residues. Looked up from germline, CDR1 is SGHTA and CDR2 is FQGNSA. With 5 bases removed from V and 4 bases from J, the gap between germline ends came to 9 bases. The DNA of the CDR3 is TGTGCCAGCAGCCCTAGCGTTTACAATGAGCAGTTCTTC. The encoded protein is CASSPSVYNEQFF.

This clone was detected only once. Here the CDR3 DNA reads TGTGCCAGCAGTGGTGAGGCGGGAGGTCTACCCTCCTACGAGCAGTACTTC. Amino acid sequence: CASSGEAGGLPSYEQYF. J is TRBJ2-7 and V is TRBV2; 8 bases map to TRBD2. V shed 4 bases, J shed 0 bases, and the junction held 11 bases outside the gene matches. The CDR3 sequence is 17 residues long. Germline-derived CDR1 and CDR2 are SNHLY and FYNNEI.

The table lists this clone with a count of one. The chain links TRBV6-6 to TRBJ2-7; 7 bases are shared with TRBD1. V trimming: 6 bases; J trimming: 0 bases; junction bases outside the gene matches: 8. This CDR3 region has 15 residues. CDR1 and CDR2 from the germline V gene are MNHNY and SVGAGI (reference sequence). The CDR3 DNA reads TGTGCCAGCAGAACCGGGACAGAAAACTCCTACGAGCAGTACTTC. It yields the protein CASRTGTENSYEQYF.

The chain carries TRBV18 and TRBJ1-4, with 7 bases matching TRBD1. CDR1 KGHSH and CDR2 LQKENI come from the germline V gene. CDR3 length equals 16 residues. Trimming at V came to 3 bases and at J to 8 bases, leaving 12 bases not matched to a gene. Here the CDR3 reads CASSPQGGRSGEKLFF. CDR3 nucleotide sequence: TGTGCCAGCTCACCCCAGGGGGGCCGCTCGGGAGAAAAACTGTTTTTT.

CDR3 in amino acids: CASSKPRDMNTEAFF. The DNA of the CDR3 is TGTGCCAGCAGCAAGCCCAGGGACATGAACACTGAAGCTTTCTTT. The chain recombines TRBV7-2 with TRBJ1-1; possible D gene TRBD1, 6 bases. V was trimmed by 5 bases and J by 0 bases, leaving 13 bases between them. Germline lookup yields CDR1 SGHTA and CDR2 FQGNSA. This CDR3 has 15 amino acids.

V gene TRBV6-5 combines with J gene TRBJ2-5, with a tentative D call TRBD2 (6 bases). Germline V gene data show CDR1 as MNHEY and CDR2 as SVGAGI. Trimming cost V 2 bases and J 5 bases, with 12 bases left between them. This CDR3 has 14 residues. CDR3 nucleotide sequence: TGTGCCAGCAGTTACGGGGGGATAGGGGAGACCCAGTACTTC. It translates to CASSYGGIGETQYF.